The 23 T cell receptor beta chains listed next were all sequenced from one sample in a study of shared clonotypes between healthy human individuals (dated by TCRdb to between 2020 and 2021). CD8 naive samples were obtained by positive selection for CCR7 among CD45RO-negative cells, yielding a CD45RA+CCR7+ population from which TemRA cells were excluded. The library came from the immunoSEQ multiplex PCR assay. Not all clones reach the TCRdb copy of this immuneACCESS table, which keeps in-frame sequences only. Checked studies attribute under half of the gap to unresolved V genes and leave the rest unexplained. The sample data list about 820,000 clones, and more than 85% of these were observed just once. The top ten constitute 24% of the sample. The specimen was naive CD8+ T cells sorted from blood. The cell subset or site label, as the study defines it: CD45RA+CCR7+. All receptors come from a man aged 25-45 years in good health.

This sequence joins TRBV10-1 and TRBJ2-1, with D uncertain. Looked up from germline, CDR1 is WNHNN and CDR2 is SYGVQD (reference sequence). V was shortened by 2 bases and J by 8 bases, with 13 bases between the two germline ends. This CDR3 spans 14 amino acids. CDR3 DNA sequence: TGCGCCAGCAGTGAGGCCACCGGTTTTGATGAGCAGTTCTTC. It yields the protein CASSEATGFDEQFF.

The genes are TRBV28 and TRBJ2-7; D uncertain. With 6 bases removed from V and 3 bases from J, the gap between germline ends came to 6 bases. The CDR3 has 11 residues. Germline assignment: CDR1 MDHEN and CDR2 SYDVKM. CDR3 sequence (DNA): TGTGCCAGCAGGGATCTCTACGAGCAGTACTTC. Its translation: CASRDLYEQYF.

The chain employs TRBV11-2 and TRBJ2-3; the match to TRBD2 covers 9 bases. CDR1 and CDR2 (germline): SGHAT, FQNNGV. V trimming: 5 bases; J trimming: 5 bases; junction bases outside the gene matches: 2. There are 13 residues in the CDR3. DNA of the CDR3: TGTGCCAGCAGCAAACTAGCGGGAGATACGCAGTATTTT. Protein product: CASSKLAGDTQYF.

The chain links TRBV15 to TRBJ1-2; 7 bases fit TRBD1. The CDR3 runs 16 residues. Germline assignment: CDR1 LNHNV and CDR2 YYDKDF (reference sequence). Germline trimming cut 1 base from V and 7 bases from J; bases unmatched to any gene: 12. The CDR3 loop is CATSRVRDRPRGGYTF. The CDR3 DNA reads TGTGCCACCAGCAGAGTCCGGGACAGACCTCGCGGTGGCTACACCTTC.

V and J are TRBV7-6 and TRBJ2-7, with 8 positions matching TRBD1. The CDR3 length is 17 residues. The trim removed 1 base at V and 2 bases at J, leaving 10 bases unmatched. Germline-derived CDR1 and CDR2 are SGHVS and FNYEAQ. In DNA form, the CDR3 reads TGTGCCAGCAGCTTAGACCAGGGGGCCGGCCTTACCTACGAGCAGTACTTC. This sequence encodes CASSLDQGAGLTYEQYF.

CDR3 residues: CASSPGQGADTQYF. DNA of the CDR3: TGTGCCAGTAGCCCCGGACAGGGTGCAGATACGCAGTATTTT. The V and J genes are TRBV19 and TRBJ2-3, with 8 bases lining up with TRBD1. V shed 6 bases, J shed 4 bases, and the junction held 6 bases outside the gene matches. This CDR3 region has 14 residues. The germline V gene encodes CDR1 LNHDA and CDR2 SQIVND (reference sequence).

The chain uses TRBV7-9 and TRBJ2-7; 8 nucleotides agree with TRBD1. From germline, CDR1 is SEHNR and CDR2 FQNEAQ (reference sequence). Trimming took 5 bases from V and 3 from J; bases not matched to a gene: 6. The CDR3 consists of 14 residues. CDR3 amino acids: CASSPPTGDYEQYF. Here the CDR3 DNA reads TGTGCCAGCAGCCCGCCGACAGGGGACTACGAGCAGTACTTC.

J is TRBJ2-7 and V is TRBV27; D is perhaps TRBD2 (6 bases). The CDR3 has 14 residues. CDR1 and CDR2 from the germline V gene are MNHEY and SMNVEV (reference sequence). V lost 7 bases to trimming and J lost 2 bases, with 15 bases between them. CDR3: CASTSRPGAYEQYF. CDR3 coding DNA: TGTGCCAGCACCTCACGGCCGGGGGCCTACGAGCAGTACTTC.

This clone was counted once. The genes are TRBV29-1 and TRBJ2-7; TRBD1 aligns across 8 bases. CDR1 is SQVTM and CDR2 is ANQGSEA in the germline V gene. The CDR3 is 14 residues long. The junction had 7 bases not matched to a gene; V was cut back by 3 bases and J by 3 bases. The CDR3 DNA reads TGCAGCGTTGAGGGGACAGGCGATCACTACGAGCAGTACTTC. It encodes CSVEGTGDHYEQYF.

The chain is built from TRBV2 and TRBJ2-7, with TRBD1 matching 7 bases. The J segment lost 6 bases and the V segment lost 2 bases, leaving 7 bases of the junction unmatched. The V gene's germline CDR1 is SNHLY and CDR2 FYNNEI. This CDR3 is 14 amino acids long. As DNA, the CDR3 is TGTGCCAGCAGTGAATCTGGACAGGTTCCCGAGCAGTACTTC. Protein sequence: CASSESGQVPEQYF.

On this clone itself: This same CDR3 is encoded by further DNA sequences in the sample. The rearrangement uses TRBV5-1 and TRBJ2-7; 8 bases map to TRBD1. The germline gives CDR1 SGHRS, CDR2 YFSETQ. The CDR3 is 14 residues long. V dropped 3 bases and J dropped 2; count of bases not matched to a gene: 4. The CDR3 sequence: CASSSGTGTYEQYF. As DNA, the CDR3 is TGCGCCAGCAGCTCCGGGACAGGTACCTACGAGCAGTACTTC.

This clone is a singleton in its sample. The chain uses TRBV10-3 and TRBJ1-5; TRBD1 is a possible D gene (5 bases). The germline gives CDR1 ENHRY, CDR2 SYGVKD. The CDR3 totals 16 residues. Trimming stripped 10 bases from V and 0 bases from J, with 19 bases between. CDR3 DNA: TGTGCCAGGGGGGGTAGGGGCTTCAATAGCAATCAGCCCCAGCATTTT. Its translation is CARGGRGFNSNQPQHF.

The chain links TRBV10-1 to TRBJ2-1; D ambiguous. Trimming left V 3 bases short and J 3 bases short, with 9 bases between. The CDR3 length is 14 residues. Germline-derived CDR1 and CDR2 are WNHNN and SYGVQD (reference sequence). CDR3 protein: CASSEGGIYNEQFF. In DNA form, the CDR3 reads TGCGCCAGCAGTGAAGGTGGCATCTACAATGAGCAGTTCTTC.

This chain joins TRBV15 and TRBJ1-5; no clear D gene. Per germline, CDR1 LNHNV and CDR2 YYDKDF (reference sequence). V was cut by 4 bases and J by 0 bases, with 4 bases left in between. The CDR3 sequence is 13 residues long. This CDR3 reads CATSTFSNQPQHF. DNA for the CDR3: TGTGCCACCAGCACTTTTAGCAATCAGCCCCAGCATTTT.

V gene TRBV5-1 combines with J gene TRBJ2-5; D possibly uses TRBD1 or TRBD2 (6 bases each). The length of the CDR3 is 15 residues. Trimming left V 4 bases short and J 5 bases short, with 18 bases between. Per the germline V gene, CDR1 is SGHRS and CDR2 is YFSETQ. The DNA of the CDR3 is TGCGCCAGCAGCAACCAACAGGGCCTAGCGGAGACCCAGTACTTC. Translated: CASSNQQGLAETQYF.

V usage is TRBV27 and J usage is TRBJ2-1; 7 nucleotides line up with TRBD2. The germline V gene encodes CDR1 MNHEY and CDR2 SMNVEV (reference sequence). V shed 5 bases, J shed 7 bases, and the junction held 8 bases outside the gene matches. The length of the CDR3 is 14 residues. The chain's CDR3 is CASSGRAPGNEQFF. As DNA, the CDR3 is TGTGCCAGCAGTGGGAGGGCCCCTGGGAATGAGCAGTTCTTC.

The DNA for the CDR3 is TGTGCCAGCAGCTTAGCTACCACCTACGAGCAGTACTTC. Amino acid sequence: CASSLATTYEQYF. The chain carries TRBV7-2 and TRBJ2-7; D gene uncertain. With 0 bases removed from V and 2 bases from J, the gap between germline ends came to 5 bases. From germline, CDR1 is SGHTA and CDR2 FQGNSA. The CDR3 is made up of 13 amino acids.

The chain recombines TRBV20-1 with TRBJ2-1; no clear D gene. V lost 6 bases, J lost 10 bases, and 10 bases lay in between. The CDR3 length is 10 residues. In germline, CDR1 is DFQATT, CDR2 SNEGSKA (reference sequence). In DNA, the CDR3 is TGCAGTGCAAAGCGTGGGGAGCAGTTCTTC. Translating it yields CSAKRGEQFF.

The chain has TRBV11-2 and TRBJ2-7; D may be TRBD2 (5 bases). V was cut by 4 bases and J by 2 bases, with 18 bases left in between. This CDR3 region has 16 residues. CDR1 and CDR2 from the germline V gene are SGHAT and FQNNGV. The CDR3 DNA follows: TGTGCCAGCAGCTACCCCGCCGGGATGAACACCTACGAGCAGTACTTC. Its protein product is CASSYPAGMNTYEQYF.

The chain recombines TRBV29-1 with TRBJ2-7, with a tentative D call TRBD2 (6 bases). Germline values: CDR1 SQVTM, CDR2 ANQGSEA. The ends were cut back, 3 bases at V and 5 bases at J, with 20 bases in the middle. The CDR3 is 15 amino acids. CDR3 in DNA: TGCAGCGTTGAGGGGTATCAGGGAGGTCTGGACGAGCAGTACTTC. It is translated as CSVEGYQGGLDEQYF.

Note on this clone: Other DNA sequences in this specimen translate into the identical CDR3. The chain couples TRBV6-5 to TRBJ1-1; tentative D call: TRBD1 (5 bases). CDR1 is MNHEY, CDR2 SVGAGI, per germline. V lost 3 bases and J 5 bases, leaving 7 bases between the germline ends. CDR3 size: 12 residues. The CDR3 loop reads CASSYGGTEAFF. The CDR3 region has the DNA TGTGCCAGCAGTTATGGGGGAACTGAAGCTTTCTTT.

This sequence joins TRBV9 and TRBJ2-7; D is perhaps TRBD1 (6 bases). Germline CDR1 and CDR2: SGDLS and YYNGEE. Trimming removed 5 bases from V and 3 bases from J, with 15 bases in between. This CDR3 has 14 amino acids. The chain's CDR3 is CASSVSGTLYEQYF. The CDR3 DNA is TGTGCCAGCAGTGTTTCCGGGACACTCTACGAGCAGTACTTC. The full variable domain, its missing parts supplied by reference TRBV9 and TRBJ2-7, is DSGVTQTPKHLITATGQRVTLRCSPRSGDLSVYWYQQSLDQGLQFLIQYYNGEERAKGNILERFSAQQFPDLHSELNLSSLELGDSALYFCASSVSGTLYEQYFGPGTRLTVT.

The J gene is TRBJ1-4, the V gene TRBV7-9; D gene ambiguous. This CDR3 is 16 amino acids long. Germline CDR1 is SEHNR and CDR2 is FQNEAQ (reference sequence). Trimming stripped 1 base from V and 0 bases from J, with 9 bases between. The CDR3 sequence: CASSLGLGATNEKLFF. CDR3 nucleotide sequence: TGTGCCAGCAGCTTAGGGCTGGGAGCAACTAATGAAAAACTGTTTTTT.